The sequence of this T cell receptor (beta chain) was determined in a study of breast tumors, draining lymph nodes, adjacent tissues. Study-level results: Compared with lymph nodes, tumors were less diverse; compared with nontumor tissue, more.

This clonotype was counted ten times or more. The antigen remains unidentified. TCRdb re-analysed the multiplex PCR reads in MiXCR, keeping a single row per CDR3 protein. The table records 80,000 to 130,000 distinct CDR3 sequences, less than 25% of them present only once. The lymph nodes were axillary draining lymph nodes from breast cancer patients. This CDR3 spans 18 amino acids. Germline lookup yields CDR1 SNHLY and CDR2 FYNNEI. V lost 3 bases to trimming and J lost 6 bases; unmatched junction nucleotides: 11. The chain is built from TRBV2 and TRBJ2-1, with TRBD2 matching over 13 bases. The material sequenced was axillary lymph node tissue. The TCR sequence derives from a female donor with breast cancer. Some clones in this sample may be carry-over from other donors' samples. CDR3 coding DNA: TGTGCCAGCAGTGATCCAGGGACTAGCGGGATCTCGGGCAATGAGCAGTTCTTC. Translation: CASSDPGTSGISGNEQFF. Full variable domain (remainder filled in from reference TRBV2 and TRBJ2-1): EPEVTQTPSHQVTQMGQEVILRCVPISNHLYFYWYRQILGQKVEFLVSFYNNEISEKSEIFDDQFSVERPDGSNFTLKIRSTKLEDSAMYFCASSDPGTSGISGNEQFFGPGTRLTVL.